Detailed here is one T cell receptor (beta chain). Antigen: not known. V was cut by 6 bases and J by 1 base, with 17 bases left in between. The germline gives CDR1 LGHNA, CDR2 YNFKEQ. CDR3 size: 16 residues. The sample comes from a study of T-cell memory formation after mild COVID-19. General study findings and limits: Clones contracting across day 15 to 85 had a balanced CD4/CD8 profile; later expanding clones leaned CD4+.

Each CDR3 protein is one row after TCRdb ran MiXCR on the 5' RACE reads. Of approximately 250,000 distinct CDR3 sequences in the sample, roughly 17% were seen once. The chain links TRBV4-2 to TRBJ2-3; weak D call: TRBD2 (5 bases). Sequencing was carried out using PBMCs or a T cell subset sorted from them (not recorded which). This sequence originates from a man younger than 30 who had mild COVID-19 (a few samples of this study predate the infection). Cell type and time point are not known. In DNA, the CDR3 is TGTGCCAGCAGGACAATCGGGGTACCTGGCACAGATACGCAGTATTTT. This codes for CASRTIGVPGTDTQYF.